A selection of T cell receptor beta chains follows, all from one sample in a study of CD8 T cells in ankylosing spondylitis. From the 5' RACE reads, TCRdb called clonotypes with MiXCR, one entry per CDR3 protein. The sample lists 670,000 or so distinct CDR3 sequences, about 20% seen once, with roughly a fifth in the top ten. Sequenced sample: blood, either unsorted or a sorted T cell fraction (not recorded which). The receptors here all came from a male donor with ankylosing spondylitis. Both conserved end residues are part of each CDR3. D genes are given only for firm matches. Part of the rows lack a size; the others show once, few, many or a class for expanded clones.

J gene	D gene	V gene	clone size	CDR3 DNA	CDR3 protein
TRBJ2-3	TRBD2	TRBV7-9	.	TGTGCCAGCAGCTCGGGACTAGCGGCCCGCACAGATACGCAGTATTTT	CASSSGLAARTDTQYF
TRBJ2-7	TRBD1	TRBV10-3	few	TGTGCCATGGCATCGGGACAGGGGGCGTACGAGCAGTACTTC	CAMASGQGAYEQYF
TRBJ2-5	.	TRBV12-3/TRBV12-4	few	TGTGCCAGCAGTCCAGGACACCAACAAGAGACCCAGTACTTC	CASSPGHQQETQYF
TRBJ1-1	.	TRBV4-3	once	TGCGCCAGCAGCCTGGCCCGGGTTTTGAGGGGAACCCTGAACACTGAAGCTTTCTTT	CASSLARVLRGTLNTEAFF
TRBJ2-1	.	TRBV18	.	TGTGCCAGCTCGCCTACTAGCAACTCTGGGCATGAGCAGTTCTTC	CASSPTSNSGHEQFF
TRBJ2-7	TRBD2	TRBV2	.	TGTGCCAGCGCCCCGGGACTAGGGTACGAGCAGTACTTC	CASAPGLGYEQYF
TRBJ2-1	.	TRBV6-2/TRBV6-3	.	TGTGCCAGCAGTTACTCGGCTGGATACAATGAGCAGTTCTTC	CASSYSAGYNEQFF
TRBJ2-5	TRBD1	TRBV10-3	.	TGTGCCATCCAACGACAGGGGGAGGAGACCCAGTACTTC	CAIQRQGEETQYF
TRBJ1-1	.	TRBV20-1	.	TGCAGTGCTAGGGGGATGGCCGGAGCTTTCTTT	CSARGMAGAFF
TRBJ1-4	.	TRBV3-1	few	TGTGCCAGCAGCCAAGGCCAGTTTAATGAAAAACTGTTTTTT	CASSQGQFNEKLFF
TRBJ2-1	.	TRBV7-2	.	TGTGCCAGCAGCCATCGGCGGGCGGGGGCAGGATATGAGCAGTTCTTC	CASSHRRAGAGYEQFF
TRBJ2-7	TRBD1	TRBV29-1	.	TGCAGCGTCGCCGACAGGGCCCTTTCCTACGAGCAGTACTTC	CSVADRALSYEQYF
TRBJ2-1	TRBD1	TRBV27	few	TGTGCCAGCAGTTTCCCGACAGGGGAAGGGTACAATGAGCAGTTCTTC	CASSFPTGEGYNEQFF
TRBJ1-1	.	TRBV20-1	.	TGCAGTGCTAGAGATATAGGGGGAAGCACTGAAGCTTTCTTT	CSARDIGGSTEAFF
TRBJ2-7	.	TRBV28	.	TGTGCCAGCAGTGGCCGGGGTAGGATGAACACCTACGAGCAGTACTTC	CASSGRGRMNTYEQYF
TRBJ2-7	TRBD2	TRBV20-1	few	TGCAGTGCTAGCTTCTCGGGACTAGCGGGAGGCTACGAGCAGTACTTC	CSASFSGLAGGYEQYF
TRBJ1-4	TRBD1	TRBV4-1	few	TGCGCCAGCAGCCATGCCGACAGGGATCATGAAAAACTGTTTTTT	CASSHADRDHEKLFF
TRBJ2-2	.	TRBV27	few	TGTGCCAGCAGGCCCCCGACGGACACCGGGGAGCTGTTTTTT	CASRPPTDTGELFF
TRBJ1-2	.	TRBV6-1	few	TGTGCCAGCAGTGAAGCCGGGGGATTCACGAGCTACACCTTC	CASSEAGGFTSYTF
TRBJ2-3	TRBD1	TRBV5-1	.	TGCGCCAGCAGCTTGCCCCAGGGGGCAGATACGCAGTATTTT	CASSLPQGADTQYF
TRBJ2-7	.	TRBV29-1	few	TGCAGCGTTGGACAGGTTGACTCCTACGAGCAGTACTTC	CSVGQVDSYEQYF
TRBJ2-6	.	TRBV7-2	few	TGTGCCAGCAGCTCAAGAAATCGGGTCCTGACTTTC	CASSSRNRVLTF
TRBJ2-7	.	TRBV9	.	TGTGCCAGCAGCCAAACAGGTTCCGAGCAGTACTTC	CASSQTGSEQYF
TRBJ1-6	TRBD1	TRBV20-1	.	TGCAGTGCTAGATCCGAGGACAGGGTCAATTCACCCCTCCACTTT	CSARSEDRVNSPLHF
TRBJ2-1	.	TRBV7-9	few	TGTGCCAGCAGCTTAGGACGACGACAGGGAGGTTTTGGGGAGCAGTTCTTC	CASSLGRRQGGFGEQFF
TRBJ2-5	.	TRBV7-8	.	TGTGCCAGCAGCCCTTGGTTGAGTTTACAAGAGACCCAGTACTTC	CASSPWLSLQETQYF
TRBJ1-2	TRBD1	TRBV7-2	.	TGTGCCAGCAGCCCCGGACAGGGGGCATTTCCCCCCTATGGCTACACCTTC	CASSPGQGAFPPYGYTF
TRBJ1-1	TRBD1	TRBV4-2	.	TGTGCCAGCAGCCAAGATGGGACAGGGACCTTAGGGACTGAAGCTTTCTTT	CASSQDGTGTLGTEAFF
TRBJ2-7	.	TRBV29-1	many	TGCAGCGTTGGATGGGGTTGGGCCTCCACCTACGAGCAGTACTTC	CSVGWGWASTYEQYF
TRBJ2-7	.	TRBV4-1	.	TGCGCCAGCAGCCCCGGAGAAACAATCTCCTACGAGCAGTACTTC	CASSPGETISYEQYF
TRBJ2-3	TRBD1	TRBV6-2/TRBV6-3	.	TGTGCCAGCAGGCTCACAGGGGCAGATACGCAGTATTTT	CASRLTGADTQYF
TRBJ2-2	.	TRBV7-7	.	TGTGCCAGCAGCCCCGCCGGTGGGGTTTCGTCCGGGGAGCTGTTTTTT	CASSPAGGVSSGELFF
TRBJ2-7	TRBD1	TRBV12-3/TRBV12-4	.	TGTGCCAGCAGCCAGACAGGGGGCGAATACGAGCAGTACTTC	CASSQTGGEYEQYF
TRBJ1-2	.	TRBV9	.	TGTGCCAGCAGCGTAGCCCCCAGCTTGGACAGCTATGGCTACACCTTC	CASSVAPSLDSYGYTF
TRBJ2-5	.	TRBV6-1	few	TGTGCCAGCAGGAACGACAGGTTCGTCGGAGAGACCCAGTACTTC	CASRNDRFVGETQYF
TRBJ1-3	.	TRBV9	few	TGTGCCAGCAGCGTAGCAGGGGCGGCTGGAAACACCATATATTTT	CASSVAGAAGNTIYF
TRBJ2-1	.	TRBV5-1	few	TGCGTCAGCAGCTTGGTGGCGGAGCAGTTCTTC	CVSSLVAEQFF
TRBJ2-2	.	TRBV5-1	.	TGCGCCAGCAGCTTGGGGGCAGGGAGGACCGGGGAGCTGTTTTTT	CASSLGAGRTGELFF
TRBJ1-5	.	TRBV6-1	.	TGTGCCAGCACGGGCTGGTTCGGTCAGCCCCAGCATTTT	CASTGWFGQPQHF
TRBJ2-3	TRBD1	TRBV4-3	few	TGCGCCAGCAGCCTGAGGACAGGGACCACAGATACGCAGTATTTT	CASSLRTGTTDTQYF
TRBJ1-2	.	TRBV29-1	few	TGCAGCGTTCCCGCGCTGGGAGCTTATTATGGCTACACCTTC	CSVPALGAYYGYTF
TRBJ2-5	.	TRBV27	.	TGTGCCAGCTCTCGGCGCACTCAAGAGACCCAGTACTTC	CASSRRTQETQYF
TRBJ2-3	TRBD2	TRBV12-5	few	TGTGCTAGTGAGAAGCGGGGGGGCACAGATACGCAGTATTTT	CASEKRGGTDTQYF
TRBJ2-1	.	TRBV5-1	.	TGCGCCAGCAGCTTGGGTTCTAGCCCGAGCAATGAGCAGTTCTTC	CASSLGSSPSNEQFF
TRBJ1-4	.	TRBV7-8	few	TGTGCCAGCAGCCCCGGGGGTGCGGGTGAAAAACTGTTTTTT	CASSPGGAGEKLFF
TRBJ2-7	.	TRBV12-3/TRBV12-4	.	TGTGCCAGCAGTTTAGGAGAGGGAGCCACCTACGAGCAGTACTTC	CASSLGEGATYEQYF
TRBJ1-4	.	TRBV7-8	few	TGTGCCAGCAGCCCGGGCAGGGACGTTATGGGAAAACTGTTTTTT	CASSPGRDVMGKLFF
TRBJ2-3	TRBD2	TRBV24-1	few	TGTGCCACCACGGGACTAGCGGGGGGAACCAGCACAGATACGCAGTATTTT	CATTGLAGGTSTDTQYF
TRBJ2-7	.	TRBV18	.	TGTGCCAGCTCACCAGACAATCCCTACGAGCAGTACTTC	CASSPDNPYEQYF
TRBJ2-1	TRBD1	TRBV5-1	few	TGCGCCAGCAGCCACCGGACAGGTGGACTCTACAATGAGCAGTTCTTC	CASSHRTGGLYNEQFF